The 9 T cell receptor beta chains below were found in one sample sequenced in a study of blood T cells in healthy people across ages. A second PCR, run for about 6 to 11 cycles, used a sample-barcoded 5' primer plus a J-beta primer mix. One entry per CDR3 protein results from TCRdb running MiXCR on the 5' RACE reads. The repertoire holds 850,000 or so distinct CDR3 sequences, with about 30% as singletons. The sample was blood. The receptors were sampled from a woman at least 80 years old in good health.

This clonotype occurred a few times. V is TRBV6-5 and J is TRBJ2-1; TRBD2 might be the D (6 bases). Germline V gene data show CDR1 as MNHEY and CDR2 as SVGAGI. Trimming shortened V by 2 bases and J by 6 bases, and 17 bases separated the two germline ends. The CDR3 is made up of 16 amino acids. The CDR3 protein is CASSYGRLVPRNEQFF. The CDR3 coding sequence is TGTGCCAGCAGTTACGGAAGACTAGTCCCCCGCAATGAGCAGTTCTTC.

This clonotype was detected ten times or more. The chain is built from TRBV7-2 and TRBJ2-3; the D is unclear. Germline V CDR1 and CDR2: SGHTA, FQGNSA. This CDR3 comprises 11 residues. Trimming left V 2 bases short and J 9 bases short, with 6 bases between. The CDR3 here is CASSLPGTQYF. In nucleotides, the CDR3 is TGTGCCAGCAGCTTACCCGGAACGCAGTATTTT.

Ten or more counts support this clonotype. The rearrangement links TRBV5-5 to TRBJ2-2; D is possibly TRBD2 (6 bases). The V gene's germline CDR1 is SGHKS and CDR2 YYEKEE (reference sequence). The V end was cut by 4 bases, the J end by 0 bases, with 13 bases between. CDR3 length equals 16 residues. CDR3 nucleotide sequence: TGTGCCAGCAGCGCCAGTAGCGGCCCGAACACCGGGGAGCTGTTTTTT. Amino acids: CASSASSGPNTGELFF.

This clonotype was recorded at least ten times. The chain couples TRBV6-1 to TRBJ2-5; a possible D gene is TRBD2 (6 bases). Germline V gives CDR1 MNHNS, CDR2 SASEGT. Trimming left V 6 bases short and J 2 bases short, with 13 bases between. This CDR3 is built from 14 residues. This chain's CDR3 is CASRRLRGQETQYF. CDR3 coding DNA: TGTGCCAGCAGACGCTTGCGGGGTCAAGAGACCCAGTACTTC.

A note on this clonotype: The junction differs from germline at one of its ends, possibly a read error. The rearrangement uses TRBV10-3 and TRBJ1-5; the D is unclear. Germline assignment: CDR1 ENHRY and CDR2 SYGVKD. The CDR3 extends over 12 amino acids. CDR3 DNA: TGTGCCATCAGTGACCTGAGTCAGGCCCAGCATTTT. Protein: CAISDLSQAQHF.

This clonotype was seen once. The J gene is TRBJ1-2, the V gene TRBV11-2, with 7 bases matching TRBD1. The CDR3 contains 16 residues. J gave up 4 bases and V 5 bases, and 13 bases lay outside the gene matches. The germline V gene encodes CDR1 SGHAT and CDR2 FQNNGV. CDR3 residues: CASSPGLGGFAYGYTF. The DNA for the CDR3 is TGTGCCAGCAGCCCCGGCCTAGGGGGCTTTGCCTATGGCTACACCTTC.

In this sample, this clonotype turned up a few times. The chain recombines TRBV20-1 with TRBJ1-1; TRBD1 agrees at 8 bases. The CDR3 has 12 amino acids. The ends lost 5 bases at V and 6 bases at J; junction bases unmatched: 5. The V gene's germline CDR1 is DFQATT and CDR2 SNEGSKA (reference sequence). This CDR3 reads CSARQGNSEAFF. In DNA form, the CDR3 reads TGCAGTGCTCGACAGGGGAATTCTGAAGCTTTCTTT.

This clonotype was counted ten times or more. CDR3 amino acids: CATSRDSQETQYF. In DNA, the CDR3 is TGTGCCACCAGCAGAGACAGCCAAGAGACCCAGTACTTC. The V and J genes are TRBV15 and TRBJ2-5; D gene uncertain. Germline-derived CDR1 and CDR2 are LNHNV and YYDKDF (reference sequence). V gave up 0 bases and J gave up 1 base, with 3 bases separating them. This CDR3 region has 13 residues.

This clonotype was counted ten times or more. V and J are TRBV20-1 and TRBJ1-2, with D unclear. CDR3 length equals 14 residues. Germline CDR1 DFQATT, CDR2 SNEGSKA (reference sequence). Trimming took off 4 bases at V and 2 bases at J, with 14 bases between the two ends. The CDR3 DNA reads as TGCAGTGCTAACCACAAGCTGCTGAACTATGGCTACACCTTC. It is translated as CSANHKLLNYGYTF.